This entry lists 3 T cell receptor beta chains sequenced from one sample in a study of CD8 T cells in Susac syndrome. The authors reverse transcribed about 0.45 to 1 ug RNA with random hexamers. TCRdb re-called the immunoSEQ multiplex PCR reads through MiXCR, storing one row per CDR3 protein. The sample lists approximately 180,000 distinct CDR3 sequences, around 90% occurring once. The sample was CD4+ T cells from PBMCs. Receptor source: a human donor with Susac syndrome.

CDR3: CASSPEDGNYGYTF. The CDR3 nucleotides read TGTGCCAGCTCACCCGAAGACGGTAACTATGGCTACACCTTC. The V call is TRBV18, the J call TRBJ1-2; D remains unclear. Trimming cost V 3 bases and J 1 base, with 9 bases left between them. The CDR3 contains 14 residues. Germline assignment: CDR1 KGHSH and CDR2 LQKENI.

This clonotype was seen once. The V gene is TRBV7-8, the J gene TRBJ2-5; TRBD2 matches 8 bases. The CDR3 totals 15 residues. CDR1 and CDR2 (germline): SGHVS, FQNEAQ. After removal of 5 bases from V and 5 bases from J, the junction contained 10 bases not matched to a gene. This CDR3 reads CASSTSGTRLETQYF. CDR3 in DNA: TGTGCCAGCAGCACCTCCGGGACTAGACTGGAGACCCAGTACTTC.

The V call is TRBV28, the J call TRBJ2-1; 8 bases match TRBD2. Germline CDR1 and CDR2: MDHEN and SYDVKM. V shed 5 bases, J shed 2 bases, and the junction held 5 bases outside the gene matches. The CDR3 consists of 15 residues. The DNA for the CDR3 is TGTGCCAGCAGTATACCGGGACTAGCCTACAATGAGCAGTTCTTC. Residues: CASSIPGLAYNEQFF. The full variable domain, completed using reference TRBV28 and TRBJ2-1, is DVKVTQSSRYLVKRTGEKVFLECVQDMDHENMFWYRQDPGLGLRLIYFSYDVKMKEKGDIPEGYSVSREKKERFSLILESASTNQTSMYLCASSIPGLAYNEQFFGPGTRLTVL.